The following is a T cell receptor (beta chain) sequence with its context. The CDR3 contains 14 residues. Germline V CDR1 and CDR2: MNHEY, SVGAGI. Deletions cut 2 bases from V and 7 bases from J, with 12 bases between. Assay: immunoSEQ multiplex PCR; the TCRdb copy retains only in-frame clones and omits some. This sample has more than 60,000 clones, with approximately 91% found just once. The record originates from a study of Tregs in tolerant kidney transplant recipients. CD4+CD25+CD127- Tregs, CD4+CD25- non-Tregs, CD4 and CD8 cells were sorted. The sequences come from CD4+ T cells from blood, collected before the transplant. The clonotype originates from a human donor who received a combined kidney and bone marrow transplant. The chain joins TRBV6-5 to TRBJ1-5, with D perhaps matching TRBD1 (5 bases). This CDR3 reads CASSYLGGGQPQHF. DNA for the CDR3: TGTGCCAGCAGTTACCTCGGGGGAGGGCAGCCCCAGCATTTT.